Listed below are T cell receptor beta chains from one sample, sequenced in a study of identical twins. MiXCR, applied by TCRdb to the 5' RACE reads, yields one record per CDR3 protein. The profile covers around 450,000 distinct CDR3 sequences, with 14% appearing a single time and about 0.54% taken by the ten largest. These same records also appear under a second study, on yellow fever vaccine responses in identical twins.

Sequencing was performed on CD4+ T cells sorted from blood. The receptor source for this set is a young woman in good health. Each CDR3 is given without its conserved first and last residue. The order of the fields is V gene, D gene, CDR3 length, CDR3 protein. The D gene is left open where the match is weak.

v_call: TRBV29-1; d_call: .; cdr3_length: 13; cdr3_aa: SVEALARSYNEQF
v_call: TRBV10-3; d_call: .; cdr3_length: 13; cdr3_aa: AISDSVLNTGELF
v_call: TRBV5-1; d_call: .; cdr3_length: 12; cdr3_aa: ASSLDAVNTEAF
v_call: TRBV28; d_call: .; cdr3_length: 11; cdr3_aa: ASSGDIKYEQY
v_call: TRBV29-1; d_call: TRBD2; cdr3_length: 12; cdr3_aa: SVVAGGKGGEQF
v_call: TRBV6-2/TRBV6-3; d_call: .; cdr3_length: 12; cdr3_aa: ASSYSRFSYEQY
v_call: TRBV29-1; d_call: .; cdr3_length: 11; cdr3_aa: SVERNGVGTQY
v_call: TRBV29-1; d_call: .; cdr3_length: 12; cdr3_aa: SAIGTVYTGELF
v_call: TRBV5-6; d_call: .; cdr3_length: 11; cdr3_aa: ASSLVVGNEQF
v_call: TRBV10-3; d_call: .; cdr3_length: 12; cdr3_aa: AISESGVSDTQY
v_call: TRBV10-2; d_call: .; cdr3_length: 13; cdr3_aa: ASSEPQRATDTQY
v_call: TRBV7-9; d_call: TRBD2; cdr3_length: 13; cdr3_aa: ASSSRGGAPDTQY
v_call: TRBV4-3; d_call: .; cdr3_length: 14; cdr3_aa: ASSQGIGGSTDTQY
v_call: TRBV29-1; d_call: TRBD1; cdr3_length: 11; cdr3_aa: SVPGQASYEQY
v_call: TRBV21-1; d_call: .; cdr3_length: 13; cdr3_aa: ASSKRSGSYNEQF
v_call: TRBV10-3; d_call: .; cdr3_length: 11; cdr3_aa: AISEVRDYEQY
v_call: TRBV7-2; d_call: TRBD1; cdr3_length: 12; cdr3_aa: ASSTRQGTTEAF
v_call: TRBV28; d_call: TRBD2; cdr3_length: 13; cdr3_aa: ASSPARGGTDTQY
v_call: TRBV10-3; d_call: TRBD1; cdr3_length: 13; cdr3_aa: AIKQDRNLGNEQF
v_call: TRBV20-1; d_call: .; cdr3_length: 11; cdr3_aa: SASDTYSYEQY
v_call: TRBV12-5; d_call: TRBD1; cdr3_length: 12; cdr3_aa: ASGLGQGSNEQF
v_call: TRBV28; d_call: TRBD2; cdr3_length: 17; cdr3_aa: ASSPILAGGFIAKNIQY
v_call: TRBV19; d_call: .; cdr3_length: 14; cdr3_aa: VSSIGTQGPYNEQF
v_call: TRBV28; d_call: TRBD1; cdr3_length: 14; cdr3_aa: ASSLPRDRLQETQY
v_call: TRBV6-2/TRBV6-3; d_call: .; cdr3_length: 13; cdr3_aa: ASSYSSQGTYEQY
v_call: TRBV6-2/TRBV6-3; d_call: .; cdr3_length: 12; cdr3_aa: ASSSSFPLYGYT
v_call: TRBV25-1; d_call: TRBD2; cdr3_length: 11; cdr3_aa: ASRSGLVYEQY
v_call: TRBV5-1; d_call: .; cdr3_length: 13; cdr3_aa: ASSLDGGAYNEQF